The sequence of this T cell receptor beta chain was determined in a study of Graves' ophthalmopathy and Graves' hyperthyroidism (dated by TCRdb to 2016 to 2019). Describing the broader study: Peripheral blood was collected before any treatment was given, at the time of initial diagnosis. The study used signatures of the TCR beta repertoire to tell Graves' ophthalmopathy apart from Graves' hyperthyroidism and to predict which patients would progress to ophthalmopathy. In total, 135 blood samples were TCR-sequenced: approximately 40 ophthalmopathy, under 85 hyperthyroidism and roughly 17 hyperthyroidism-to-ophthalmopathy patients. To explore V-J signatures that separate ophthalmopathy from hyperthyroidism, a discovery set of about a hundred patients was enrolled, consisting of 40 to 45 with ophthalmopathy and approximately 57 with stable hyperthyroidism. For independent validation, a separate cohort was made up of some 19 hyperthyroidism patients plus 17 patients who later progressed from hyperthyroidism to ophthalmopathy. In more than five hyperthyroidism patients, T-cell repertoires of thyroid tissue and blood were compared. Following sampling, methimazole starting at 30 mg daily was administered to hyperthyroidism patients, and high-dose intravenous methylprednisolone was administered to ophthalmopathy patients. The 95 to 100 discovery patients were randomly divided into training and test sets at a 7:3 ratio. General findings and caveats noted by the study authors: Most expanded thyroid clonotypes with frequency above 0.001 were also detected in blood, suggesting blood repertoires may reflect the thyroid immune response. In validation, the model predicted ophthalmopathy progression with about 70% sensitivity and roughly 78% specificity; roughly 12 predicted patients were CT-confirmed with GO in a median of around 6 months. Sample size was not predetermined statistically, and investigators were not blinded to group allocation. Ophthalmopathy was separated from stable hyperthyroidism by the 13-signature model with about 90% sensitivity and 81.08% specificity in cross-validation and with 80%/75% in the test set.

For repertoire sequencing, TCR beta CDR3 regions were amplified from RNA transcripts. A first-round RT-PCR used HTBI primers with the Qiagen OneStep RT-PCR kit, followed by a second-round multiplex PCR, size selection and purification. Sequencing of the libraries was carried out on an Illumina HiSeq2000 in paired-end mode with 100 bp reads. The published analysis was carried out like this. Reads were processed with SOAPnuke, discarding reads with adapters, uncalled bases, mean Phred below 15, or no exact constant-primer or identifier match. High-quality paired reads were merged with COPE v1.2.5. Clonotypes were defined as unique nucleotide sequences and were aligned to IMGT TRB V, D and J references using MiTCR v1.1. Analysis was restricted to V-J combinations with a frequency above 0.0001, which covered roughly 99% of repertoires. A TCR clonal expansion and chaos score per V-J combination was defined as the ratio of F50 clonal expansion to chaos observed in the TCRdist matrix. Welch's t-statistics and random forest were used to narrow the features down to approximately twelve V-J combinations, which were then fed into a naive Bayes classifier. The Morisita-Horn index was used to measure how similar the thyroid and blood repertoires were. TCRdb cleaned the public reads at Q25 with fastp, built clones with MiXCR and kept in-frame beta chains. All rows with the same CDR3 protein become a single entry with the most common DNA and genes. These V and J calls originate from TCRdb's pipeline instead of the authors' own analysis. The sample has roughly 400,000 distinct CDR3 sequences on record, about 18% of them singletons. Jointly, the top ten make up about 1.4% of the sample.

This clonotype was counted many times. Its antigen is currently not known. No much larger clone exists at a distance of one base, and base qualities are not known. Ophthalmopathy patients had moderately to severely active disease, Clinical Activity Score of at least 3, NOSPECS grade of at least 4, and disease duration under 3 months. Patients were excluded if they had other autoimmune diseases, uncontrolled infections, pregnancy or lactation. Diagnosis was based on clinical symptoms, serum thyroxine, TRAb, thyroid ultrasound and orbital computed tomography. Using Ficoll-Paque density gradient centrifugation, PBMCs were isolated from less than 11 ml of fresh peripheral blood. Trizol reagent was used to extract the total RNA, and its quality was then checked on an Agilent 2100 Bioanalyzer. Deletion took 2 bases off V and 2 bases off J, with a span of 10 bases between the germline ends. The germline V gene (reference sequence) sets CDR1 to MNHEY and CDR2 to SMNVEV. The CDR3 numbers 16 residues from cysteine through phenylalanine. The only DNA kept is the CDR3, 48 bases in frame from the first base.

Specimen: peripheral blood. This receptor was identified in a woman under 30 with Graves' ophthalmopathy. Donor details come from another sample of the same person, matched by shared clones. The rearrangement combines TRBV27 with TRBJ1-6; too little of a D gene remains to name it. The CDR3 has the sequence CASSLRAGTYNSPLHF. The sequence in DNA is TGTGCCAGCAGTTTAAGGGCGGGGACCTATAATTCACCCCTCCACTTT.